This T cell receptor (beta chain) derives from a study of T-cell reconstitution after alpha-beta-depleted transplantation in children. Germline V gene data show CDR1 as SGHTA and CDR2 as FQGNSA. There are 13 residues in the CDR3. Trimming cost V 8 bases and J 7 bases; bases outside gene matches: 9. The authors prepared the TCRbeta library with unique molecular identifiers. TCRdb reanalysed the PCR reads using MiXCR and keeps one entry per CDR3 protein. The table has roughly 610,000 distinct CDR3 sequences, under 12% seen once. The chain couples TRBV7-2 to TRBJ2-7; TRBD2 aligns across 9 bases. This receptor was identified in a human donor who donated a stem cell graft to a child with acute myeloid leukemia. The material sequenced was PBMCs from the stem cell graft donor, taken from the stem cell graft. CDR3 amino acids: CASVLAGYGEQYF. CDR3 in DNA: TGTGCCAGCGTACTAGCGGGTTACGGGGAGCAGTACTTC. The full variable domain, completed using reference TRBV7-2 and TRBJ2-7, is GAGVSQSPSNKVTEKGKDVELRCDPISGHTALYWYRQSLGQGLEFLIYFQGNSAPDKSGLPSDRFSAERTGGSVSTLTIQRTQQEDSAVYLCASVLAGYGEQYFGPGTRLTVT.